Detailed here is one T cell receptor (beta chain). In the original analysis: Nucleated cell number was recorded as an estimate derived from reference gene primer amplification. Here immunoSEQ multiplex PCR was the method, and the copy in TCRdb shows in-frame clones only, minus some. V and J calls and clone size are given by that table; D and trimming were obtained from the DNA. This table has about 150,000 clones, about 85% appearing once. The V gene end was trimmed by 7 bases and the J gene end by 3 bases; junction bases not matched to a gene: 11. Germline-derived CDR1 and CDR2 are MNHEY and SMNVEV (reference sequence). The CDR3 sequence is 16 residues long. These data originate in a study of blood T cell repertoires in COVID-19. In the study overall: Sites across the United States, Italy and Spain contributed samples from acute and convalescent COVID-19. Nucleic acid was either cDNA or gDNA, and it came from T cells, B-cell-depleted T cells, or PBMCs.

Sequences were obtained from peripheral blood. The genes are TRBV27 and TRBJ2-2, with TRBD1 identical over 7 bases. The TCR was taken from a woman in her 70s with acute or convalescent COVID-19. The CDR3 nucleotides read TGTGCCAGCATCCAAAAGGGGGCCCCTTACACCGGGGAGCTGTTTTTT. Its translation: CASIQKGAPYTGELFF.